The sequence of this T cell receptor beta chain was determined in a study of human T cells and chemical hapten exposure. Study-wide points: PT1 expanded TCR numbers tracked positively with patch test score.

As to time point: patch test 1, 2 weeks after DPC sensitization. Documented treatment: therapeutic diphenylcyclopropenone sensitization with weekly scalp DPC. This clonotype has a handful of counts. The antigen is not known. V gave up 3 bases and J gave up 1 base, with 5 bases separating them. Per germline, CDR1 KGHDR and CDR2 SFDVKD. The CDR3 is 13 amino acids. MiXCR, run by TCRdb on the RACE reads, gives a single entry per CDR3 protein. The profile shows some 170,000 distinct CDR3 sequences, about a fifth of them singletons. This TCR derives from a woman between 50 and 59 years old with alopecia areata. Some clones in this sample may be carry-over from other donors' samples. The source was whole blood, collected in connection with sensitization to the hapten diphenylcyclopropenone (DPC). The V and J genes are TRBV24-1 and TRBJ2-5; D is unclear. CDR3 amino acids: CATSDGSQETQYF. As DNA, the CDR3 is TGTGCCACCAGTGATGGCTCCCAAGAGACCCAGTACTTC.